The rows below give T cell receptor beta chains drawn from one sample of a study of cytomegalovirus exposure and HLA in healthy donors. TCRdb keeps only in-frame clones here, not all; method: immunoSEQ multiplex PCR. This table has 95,000 to 130,000 clones, 8% to 10% appearing once. The sample taken for sequencing was PBMCs. The source is a man younger than 40 in good health and CMV-seronegative. CDR3s include the opening cysteine and the closing phenylalanine or tryptophan. The D gene is left open where the match is weak. Some rows mark clone size as missing; the rest say once, few, many or name a class of expanded clone.

CASSLGAREGSEETQYF	TGTGCCAGCAGCTTAGGGGCACGGGAGGGGAGTGAAGAGACCCAGTACTTC	TRBJ2-5	TRBV11-2	17	TRBD2	.
CASSQDREPGQNKFF	TGTGCCAGCAGCCAAGACCGAGAACCGGGACAGAACAAGTTCTTC	TRBJ2-1	TRBV4-2	15	TRBD1	.
CASSPPAGQTNQETQYF	TGTGCCAGCAGCCCACCTGCGGGACAGACAAACCAAGAGACCCAGTACTTC	TRBJ2-5	TRBV9	17	.	.
CASSVRSGTGAEAFF	TGTGCCAGCAGCGTTAGGTCCGGAACAGGGGCTGAAGCTTTCTTT	TRBJ1-1	TRBV9	15	TRBD1	.
CASTFGTNYGYTF	TGTGCCAGCACGTTCGGGACTAACTATGGCTACACCTTC	TRBJ1-2	TRBV5-6	13	.	.
CASSEHQGFPDTQYF	TGCGCCAGCAGTGAGCATCAGGGATTTCCAGATACGCAGTATTTT	TRBJ2-3	TRBV10-1	15	.	.
CAISTGQGSPNTEAFF	TGTGCCATCAGTACGGGACAGGGCTCGCCGAACACTGAAGCTTTCTTT	TRBJ1-1	TRBV10-3	16	TRBD1	.
CASSPGLAGPHYEQYF	TGCGCCAGCAGCCCGGGACTAGCGGGACCTCACTACGAGCAGTACTTC	TRBJ2-7	TRBV5-1	16	TRBD2	.
CASSPDGGRRADTQYF	TGTGCCAGCAGCCCAGACGGCGGGAGGAGGGCAGATACGCAGTATTTT	TRBJ2-3	TRBV9	16	TRBD2	.
CASSHRAGLAGDEQFF	TGTGCCAGCAGCCATCGTGCGGGACTAGCAGGCGATGAGCAGTTCTTC	TRBJ2-1	TRBV14	16	TRBD2	.
CASSLPGQPDTQYF	TGTGCCAGCAGTTTACCCGGACAGCCAGATACGCAGTATTTT	TRBJ2-3	TRBV27	14	.	.
CASSQEISDNQPQHF	TGCGCCAGCAGCCAAGAGATATCAGACAATCAGCCCCAGCATTTT	TRBJ1-5	TRBV4-3	15	.	few
CASSVEERAGNEQFF	TGTGCCAGCAGCGTAGAGGAGCGGGCGGGCAATGAGCAGTTCTTC	TRBJ2-1	TRBV9	15	.	.
CASGLVRLQGTTEAFF	TGTGCTAGTGGTTTGGTACGGCTACAGGGAACCACTGAAGCTTTCTTT	TRBJ1-1	TRBV12-5	16	.	few
CASTYSQGSSGEQYF	TGTGCCAGCACCTACTCACAGGGATCATCCGGGGAGCAGTACTTC	TRBJ2-7	TRBV6-5	15	.	few